This T cell receptor (beta chain) originates from a study of blood T cell repertoires in COVID-19. V was pared by 4 bases and J by 7 bases, with 5 bases between. This CDR3 is 11 amino acids long. TCRdb keeps only in-frame clones here, not all; method: immunoSEQ multiplex PCR. The sample carries about 350,000 clones, about nine tenths recorded once. This clone showed up just once. This sample also contains other DNA sequences that code for the same CDR3. Specimen: PBMCs or T cells enriched from blood (not recorded which). This receptor was taken from a woman in her 30s who had been exposed to COVID-19. This chain connects TRBV12-3 or TRBV12-4 to TRBJ2-1; D is undetermined. CDR3 in DNA: TGTGCCAGCAGTTCGTTAAATGAGCAGTTCTTC. Translated, it gives CASSSLNEQFF.